This TCR beta chain appears in the sequencing data of a study of early T cells in non-severe SARS-CoV-2 infection. The overall study: The study sequenced bulk RNA from unsorted whole blood, with chains unpaired. Findings and caveats of the study: Matching against VDJdb likely underestimated virus-specific expansions, favoring anti-spike CD8.

This clonotype was picked up many times. What it recognizes is unknown. At one end, the junction sequence differs from germline, possibly due to a read error. Germline loops: CDR1 MDHEN, CDR2 SYDVKM. This CDR3 is built from 15 residues. Individual cDNA molecules received unique molecular identifiers during library preparation. TCRdb re-derived calls from the 5' RACE reads in MiXCR, one entry per CDR3 protein. Of 20,000 to 25,000 distinct CDR3 sequences detected, less than 6.5% appear once; the ten largest clones hold about 10%. Material for sequencing was whole blood. The sequence was obtained from an adult who was a healthcare worker with PCR-confirmed SARS-CoV-2 infection or an uninfected control (not recorded which). This sequence joins TRBV28 and TRBJ2-6, with D tentatively TRBD1 (5 bases). The CDR3 sequence: CASSQGSSGANVLIF. CDR3 in DNA: TGTGCCAGCAGCCAGGGAAGCTCTGGGGCCAACGTCCTGATTTTC.